The 5 T cell receptor beta chains below all came from one sample that was sequenced in a study of OX40 agonist ivuxolimab in advanced cancers. Only in-frame clones appear in the TCRdb table, and some are missing; sequencing was by immunoSEQ multiplex PCR. The repertoire has around 72,000 clones, around 91% of them found once; the top ten carry 0.94%. The sequences come from CD4+ or CD8+ T cells sorted from blood, collected in a trial of the OX40 agonist ivuxolimab. All receptors come from an adult with an advanced solid tumor such as melanoma, head and neck, liver or kidney cancer.

The chain links TRBV29-1 to TRBJ1-2; unclear D gene. The CDR3 length is 12 residues. Trimming stripped 6 bases from V and 2 bases from J, with 10 bases between. The germline CDR1 and CDR2 sequences are SQVTM and ANQGSEA. The CDR3 spells CSVGQPNYGYTF. The CDR3 DNA sequence: TGCAGCGTAGGCCAGCCGAACTATGGCTACACCTTC. The variable domain in full, completed from reference TRBV29-1 and TRBJ1-2, reads SAVISQKPSRDICQRGTSLTIQCQVDSQVTMMFWYRQQPGQSLTLIATANQGSEATYESGFVIDKFPISRPNLTFSTLTVSNMSPEDSSIYLCSVGQPNYGYTFGSGTRLTVV.

The chain links TRBV2 to TRBJ2-7; D gene unclear. Germline assignment: CDR1 SNHLY and CDR2 FYNNEI. The V end lost 8 bases, the J end lost 2 bases, and 7 bases lay between the germline ends. This CDR3 has 11 residues. CDR3 sequence: CASGGPYEQYF. CDR3 DNA: TGTGCCAGCGGTGGGCCCTACGAGCAGTACTTC.

CDR3 sequence reads: CASSVSGSNEKLFF. CDR3 bases: TGTGCCAGCTCAGTGTCGGGAAGCAATGAAAAACTGTTTTTT. The chain joins TRBV18 to TRBJ1-4; D is unclear. The CDR3 is 14 amino acids. Trimming left V 5 bases short and J 5 bases short, with 12 bases between. Per germline, CDR1 KGHSH and CDR2 LQKENI.

This sequence joins TRBV6-5 and TRBJ1-1, with 7 bases aligning to TRBD1. This CDR3 region has 14 residues. The ends lost 6 bases at V and 1 base at J; junction bases unmatched: 5. The V gene's germline CDR1 is MNHEY and CDR2 SVGAGI. CDR3 protein: CASRPGQANTEAFF. Written as DNA, the CDR3 is TGTGCCAGCAGACCCGGACAGGCGAACACTGAAGCTTTCTTT.

CDR3 nucleotide sequence: TGTGCCACCAGCAGAGGTTTAAAGTACTCTAGCACAGATACGCAGTATTTT. Translation: CATSRGLKYSSTDTQYF. J is TRBJ2-3 and V is TRBV15; no clear D. CDR3 length: 17 amino acids. Germline V gives CDR1 LNHNV, CDR2 YYDKDF (reference sequence). Trimming pared 1 base from V and 0 bases from J, leaving 14 bases between.